Listed below are T cell receptor beta chains from one sample, sequenced in a study of blood T cell repertoires in COVID-19. Repertoires were generated with immunoSEQ multiplex PCR, while TCRdb's copy carries only in-frame clones and drops some. The data show more than 13,000 clones, roughly 87% seen once. The sequenced sample consisted of peripheral blood. These receptors were obtained from a human donor in a cohort sampled during active COVID-19. Both conserved end residues are trimmed from each CDR3.

ASSLGGSGAYEQY	TRBV5-4	TRBJ2-7
ASMLRGQTSGANVLT	TRBV19	TRBJ2-6
ARTGGNYGYT	TRBV6-9	TRBJ1-2
ASSEPDLGASYNEQF	TRBV25-1	TRBJ2-1
ATSRDLVVRNQPQH	TRBV15	TRBJ1-5
ASSLNGRSKDTQY	TRBV11-2	TRBJ2-3
ASSQRQGGETQY	TRBV3-1/TRBV3-2	TRBJ2-5
ASSLPGTGRETQY	TRBV28	TRBJ2-5
AIRMGQNSYEQY	TRBV10-3	TRBJ2-7
ASSLRRVRADTQY	TRBV7-8	TRBJ2-3
SVDAGQGAQF	TRBV29-1	TRBJ2-1
ASSLMRANYGYT	TRBV7-2	TRBJ1-2
ASSQVPFRGPNEQF	TRBV4-1	TRBJ2-1
ASSLRGTGAYEQY	TRBV19	TRBJ2-7
ASSQEWGQGSNSPLH	TRBV4-2	TRBJ1-6
ASSGPRGAQNTGELF	TRBV2	TRBJ2-2
ASRGQDANYGYT	TRBV28	TRBJ1-2
ASRPGLAGLYNEQF	TRBV28	TRBJ2-1
ASSLWLGTYAQY	TRBV28	TRBJ2-3
ASSRQGEYNEQF	TRBV4-3	TRBJ2-1
ASSLGGTYEQY	TRBV11-3	TRBJ2-7
ATSDFPPVASGSKETQY	TRBV24-1	TRBJ2-5
ASSLGKLGSEQF	TRBV5-1	TRBJ2-1
ASSQDRGGDQPQH	TRBV4-3	TRBJ1-5
ASRAGQLRAEAF	TRBV6-5	TRBJ1-1
AWSVGGAGGYT	TRBV30	TRBJ1-2
ASSQGQAPYEQY	TRBV5-1	TRBJ2-7
ASSPAAGVAGANVLT	TRBV3-1/TRBV3-2	TRBJ2-6
ARGGSPNYGYT	TRBV6-4	TRBJ1-2
ASSPPSLETQY	TRBV18	TRBJ2-5
ASSPGTSGSVETQY	TRBV27	TRBJ2-5
ASSYLLMAGYDGQF	TRBV6-2/TRBV6-3	TRBJ2-1
ASSGTGAHTGELF	TRBV9	TRBJ2-2
ASSYSRLARQF	TRBV6-5	TRBJ2-1
ASSLAGFMNTEAF	TRBV5-1	TRBJ1-1
ASSLATVAGYEQY	TRBV7-2	TRBJ2-7
ATSDSAISNRESSGELF	TRBV24-1	TRBJ2-2
SVVPGLKETQY	TRBV29-1	TRBJ2-5
ASSPGPPGMNSPLH	TRBV4-1	TRBJ1-6
ASSYIKLDGYQPQH	TRBV6-2/TRBV6-3	TRBJ1-5
SVNSGTVSYNEQF	TRBV29-1	TRBJ2-1
ASSPTTANTGELF	TRBV7-8	TRBJ2-2
AWRVAGGYEQY	TRBV30	TRBJ2-7
ASSQTGGSPYEQY	TRBV11-1	TRBJ2-7
ASSPRTGIYGYT	TRBV27	TRBJ1-2
ASSLGQYYEQY	TRBV11-2	TRBJ2-7